These 20 T cell receptor beta chains share one sample of origin, sequenced in a study of cytomegalovirus exposure and HLA in healthy donors (dated by TCRdb to about 2017). Libraries were built with the immunoSEQ multiplex PCR assay. TCRdb stores this immuneACCESS table with in-frame sequences only. Part of the clones is absent; in the studies checked, under half of the shortfall reflects unresolved V genes, and no reason is known for the rest. The sample table contains fewer than 70,000 clones; only one count was recorded for 95% of them. The ten largest clonotypes hold approximately 5% of the sample. The material sequenced was PBMCs. The receptors originated from a woman younger than 35 in good health and CMV-seropositive.

This CDR3 is CASSGRDGGGYTF. The CDR3 DNA is TGTGCCAGCAGTGGGCGGGACGGAGGAGGCTACACCTTC. The V gene is TRBV27, the J gene TRBJ1-2; TRBD1 might be the D (5 bases). CDR1 and CDR2 from the germline V gene are MNHEY and SMNVEV (reference sequence). V dropped 5 bases and J dropped 8 bases, with 15 bases sitting between them. This CDR3 comprises 13 residues.

This sequence joins TRBV15 and TRBJ1-1; 7 bases are a match to TRBD1. The germline V gene encodes CDR1 LNHNV and CDR2 YYDKDF (reference sequence). With V trimmed by 4 bases and J by 3 bases, 5 bases remained unmatched. There are 14 residues in the CDR3. CDR3 amino acids: CATSIEGAHTEAFF. DNA of the CDR3: TGTGCCACCAGCATTGAGGGGGCGCACACTGAAGCTTTCTTT.

The chain is built from TRBV4-1 and TRBJ2-3, with D maybe TRBD1 (5 bases). Germline CDR1 MGHRA, CDR2 YSYEKL. This CDR3 is built from 14 residues. Trimming pared 1 base from V and 5 bases from J, leaving 10 bases between. The CDR3 coding sequence is TGCGCCAGCAGCCAAGCGCAGGGAAAAGATACGCAGTATTTT. This gives the protein CASSQAQGKDTQYF.

J is TRBJ2-7 and V is TRBV28, with TRBD2 as a possible D gene (5 bases). Trimming pared 7 bases from V and 2 bases from J, leaving 9 bases between. CDR1 MDHEN and CDR2 SYDVKM come from the germline V gene. The CDR3 totals 12 residues. The CDR3: CASKAAAYEQYF. The CDR3 DNA sequence: TGTGCCAGCAAAGCGGCCGCCTACGAGCAGTACTTC.

This clone was recorded only once. The chain uses TRBV28 and TRBJ1-6; 7 bases fit TRBD1. The CDR3 contains 17 residues. Per the germline V gene, CDR1 is MDHEN and CDR2 is SYDVKM. J gave up 3 bases and V 6 bases, and 11 bases lay outside the gene matches. The CDR3, as DNA: TGTGCCAGCAGCTCTGACAGGGTTGGGGGCTATAATTCACCCCTCCACTTT. This gives the protein CASSSDRVGGYNSPLHF.

In this sample, this clone turned up once. The chain is built from TRBV7-2 and TRBJ1-6; TRBD1 matches at 7 bases. Trimming took 4 bases from V and 7 from J; bases not matched to a gene: 13. Per the germline V gene, CDR1 is SGHTA and CDR2 is FQGNSA. This CDR3 is built from 17 residues. CDR3 in amino acids: CASSSLFPRQGNSPLHF. Written as DNA, the CDR3 is TGTGCCAGCAGCTCGTTATTCCCACGACAGGGCAATTCACCCCTCCACTTT.

V gene TRBV30 combines with J gene TRBJ2-2, with D perhaps TRBD2 (5 bases). Germline assignment: CDR1 GTSNPN and CDR2 SVGIG (reference sequence). CDR3 length: 14 amino acids. Trimming pared 0 bases from V and 3 bases from J, leaving 8 bases between. The CDR3 sequence is CAWSVIGDTGELFF. CDR3 bases: TGTGCCTGGAGTGTGATCGGGGACACCGGGGAGCTGTTTTTT.

The chain joins TRBV6-1 to TRBJ1-2; D perhaps matches TRBD1 (5 bases). This CDR3 is built from 14 residues. The germline gives CDR1 MNHNS, CDR2 SASEGT. The V end was cut by 1 base, the J end by 1 base, with 7 bases between. The CDR3 loop is CASSEVRVNYGYTF. The CDR3 DNA sequence: TGTGCCAGCAGTGAAGTCAGGGTTAACTATGGCTACACCTTC.

About this clone: Its ends do not fully match the called genes, so a read error is possible. In the same sample, other DNA sequences code for this CDR3. The chain recombines TRBV29-1 with TRBJ2-3; D perhaps matches TRBD2 (5 bases). Germline V gene data show CDR1 as SQVTM and CDR2 as ANQGSEA. The CDR3 loop spans 12 amino acids. The CDR3 DNA sequence: TGCAGTGTTGAAGAGCGGACAGATACGCAGTATTTT. It codes for CSVEERTDTQYF.

The rearrangement joins TRBV7-9 to TRBJ2-7; 7 nucleotides align to TRBD2. CDR1 is SEHNR and CDR2 is FQNEAQ in the germline V gene (reference sequence). This CDR3 is 15 amino acids long. V trimming: 1 base; J trimming: 6 bases; junction bases outside the gene matches: 9. For the CDR3, the DNA is TGTGCCAGCAGCTTAGATTCCCCGGGAGGTTCCGAGCAGTACTTC. Translated: CASSLDSPGGSEQYF.

This clone appeared once. The V and J genes are TRBV4-3 and TRBJ2-1; 9 bases fit TRBD2. From germline, CDR1 is LGHNA and CDR2 YSLEER. The CDR3 length is 17 residues. V dropped 3 bases and J dropped 3; count of bases not matched to a gene: 9. The DNA of the CDR3 is TGCGCCAGCAGCCAGGGGCCTAGCGGGGACCTCTACAATGAGCAGTTCTTC. Encoded protein: CASSQGPSGDLYNEQFF.

The CDR3: CAWSGAGITDSPLHF. CDR3 nucleotide sequence: TGTGCCTGGAGTGGGGCCGGGATAACCGATTCACCCCTCCACTTT. This rearrangement joins TRBV30 to TRBJ1-6; D gene uncertain. The V gene's germline CDR1 is GTSNPN and CDR2 SVGIG (reference sequence). Trimming pared 1 base from V and 8 bases from J, leaving 15 bases between. The CDR3 is 15 amino acids.

This rearrangement joins TRBV9 to TRBJ2-3; TRBD2 is a possible D gene (6 bases). V dropped 0 bases and J dropped 0 bases, with 11 bases sitting between them. CDR3 length: 16 residues. CDR1 and CDR2 from the germline V gene are SGDLS and YYNGEE. This CDR3 reads CASSVAIAASTDTQYF. For the CDR3, the DNA is TGTGCCAGCAGCGTAGCAATAGCGGCCAGCACAGATACGCAGTATTTT.

This clone showed up just once. J is TRBJ2-2 and V is TRBV6-4; D perhaps matches TRBD1 (6 bases). The CDR3 is 15 residues long. Trimming pared 2 bases from V and 0 bases from J, leaving 7 bases between. From germline, CDR1 is MRHNA and CDR2 SNTAGT. CDR3 sequence (DNA): TGTGCCAGCAGTGACGGGACACCGAACACCGGGGAGCTGTTTTTT. Translating it yields CASSDGTPNTGELFF.

The CDR3 DNA sequence: TGTGCCATCAGTGAGGGGAGGGTTAACCAGCCCCAGCATTTT. Its translation: CAISEGRVNQPQHF. The V and J genes are TRBV10-3 and TRBJ1-5, with D hard to call. The V and J ends lost 2 bases and 7 bases respectively, with 12 bases between them. In germline, CDR1 is ENHRY, CDR2 SYGVKD. The CDR3 runs to 14 residues.

The rearrangement links TRBV28 to TRBJ2-1; 12 positions agree with TRBD1. Germline CDR1 MDHEN, CDR2 SYDVKM. Trimming cost V 6 bases and J 1 base; bases outside gene matches: 10. CDR3 length equals 18 residues. This CDR3 is CASSPRDRGPISYNEQFF. In nucleotides, the CDR3 is TGTGCCAGCAGCCCCAGGGACAGGGGGCCTATATCCTACAATGAGCAGTTCTTC.

The rearrangement links TRBV5-4 to TRBJ1-2; 8 positions match TRBD1. The CDR3 covers 15 residues. Germline assignment: CDR1 SGHNT and CDR2 YYREEE (reference sequence). V shed 1 base and J 2 bases; nucleotides not matched to a gene: 4. The CDR3 sequence is CASSLYRTGNYGYTF. In DNA, the CDR3 is TGTGCCAGCAGCTTGTATCGGACAGGGAACTATGGCTACACCTTC.

The rearrangement links TRBV9 to TRBJ1-2, with D possibly matching TRBD1 (5 bases). Looked up from germline, CDR1 is SGDLS and CDR2 is YYNGEE. The V end was cut by 0 bases, the J end by 1 base, with 13 bases between. The CDR3 runs to 16 residues. The CDR3 DNA sequence: TGTGCCAGCAGCGTAGATCCCGGGGGTATTAACTATGGCTACACCTTC. This encodes CASSVDPGGINYGYTF.

The chain's CDR3 is CASSETGVAHNEQFF. CDR3 DNA sequence: TGTGCCAGCAGTGAAACAGGGGTCGCGCACAATGAGCAGTTCTTC. This chain joins TRBV2 and TRBJ2-1; TRBD1 agrees at 7 bases. V lost 2 bases to trimming and J lost 5 bases; unmatched junction nucleotides: 6. The CDR3 has 15 residues. Germline assignment: CDR1 SNHLY and CDR2 FYNNEI.

Only one count was recorded for this clone. The chain uses TRBV4-2 and TRBJ2-1, with 9 bases fitting TRBD2. Germline CDR1 and CDR2: LGHNA and YNFKEQ. There are 16 residues in the CDR3. With V trimmed by 1 base and J by 3 bases, 4 bases remained unmatched. This CDR3 is CASSQVFSGGYNEQFF. The CDR3 region has the DNA TGTGCCAGCAGCCAAGTTTTTAGCGGGGGCTACAATGAGCAGTTCTTC.